Each of the 32 T cell receptor beta chains below was sequenced from the same sample in a study of cytomegalovirus exposure and HLA in healthy donors. This PCR relied on a set of 60 Vbeta primers and 13 Jbeta primers. Generated by immunoSEQ multiplex PCR, the TCRdb table keeps only in-frame clones and is missing some. The table shows fewer than 250,000 clones, with approximately 87% occurring only once. Sequenced sample: PBMCs. Every receptor here comes from a human donor in good health.

The rearrangement links TRBV2 to TRBJ2-3; 9 nucleotides align to TRBD2. This CDR3 has 14 amino acids. Per the germline V gene, CDR1 is SNHLY and CDR2 is FYNNEI. V gave up 8 bases and J gave up 5 bases; unmatched junction bases: 8. This CDR3 is CASGREGREDTQYF. The DNA of the CDR3 is TGTGCCAGCGGGCGGGAGGGCCGGGAAGATACGCAGTATTTT. Based on the CDR3 plus reference TRBV2 and TRBJ2-3, the full variable domain is EPEVTQTPSHQVTQMGQEVILRCVPISNHLYFYWYRQILGQKVEFLVSFYNNEISEKSEIFDDQFSVERPDGSNFTLKIRSTKLEDSAMYFCASGREGREDTQYFGPGTRLTVL.

The V call is TRBV19, the J call TRBJ1-3, with D possibly TRBD1 on 5 matching bases. Germline loops: CDR1 LNHDA, CDR2 SQIVND (reference sequence). Trimming took 6 bases from V and 0 from J, leaving 9 bases between them. The CDR3 sequence is 14 residues long. The CDR3: CASSRVSSGNTIYF. CDR3 nucleotide sequence: TGTGCCAGTAGCAGGGTTTCCTCTGGAAACACCATATATTTT.

The chain joins TRBV5-1 to TRBJ1-1, with a tentative D call TRBD1 (5 bases). Trimming shortened V by 2 bases and J by 5 bases, and 19 bases separated the two germline ends. Germline V CDR1 and CDR2: SGHRS, YFSETQ. The CDR3 runs 16 residues. The CDR3 protein is CASSLYLGSTGTEAFF. The CDR3 nucleotides are TGCGCCAGCAGCTTATATCTTGGATCTACAGGTACTGAAGCTTTCTTT.

The gene calls are TRBV9 and TRBJ2-2; D is undetermined. This CDR3 is built from 14 residues. V was clipped by 0 bases and J by 8 bases, with 11 bases between them. Germline V gives CDR1 SGDLS, CDR2 YYNGEE. The CDR3, as DNA: TGTGCCAGCAGCGTAGACTTATTAACGGGGGAGCTGTTTTTT. As protein: CASSVDLLTGELFF.

Remarks on this clone: The identical CDR3 is also encoded by other nucleotide sequences in the sample. The V call is TRBV4-1, the J call TRBJ2-5; 10 positions agree with TRBD2. V shed 0 bases and J 7 bases; nucleotides not matched to a gene: 14. Germline CDR1 is MGHRA and CDR2 is YSYEKL. The CDR3 loop spans 18 amino acids. The CDR3 reads CASSQDPTSGRARVTQYF. CDR3 bases: TGCGCCAGCAGCCAAGACCCAACCAGCGGGAGGGCAAGGGTGACCCAGTACTTC.

This clone occurred a few times. The V gene is TRBV5-5, the J gene TRBJ1-4, with TRBD1 identical over 7 bases. Unmatched junction bases numbered 4, after V lost 2 bases and J lost 6 bases. The CDR3 has 14 amino acids. Germline CDR1 reads SGHKS; CDR2 reads YYEKEE (reference sequence). CDR3 loop: CASSFDRVDEKLFF. For the CDR3, the DNA is TGTGCCAGCAGCTTCGACAGGGTAGATGAAAAACTGTTTTTT. Combining the CDR3 with reference TRBV5-5 and TRBJ1-4 gives the whole variable domain DAGVTQSPTHLIKTRGQQVTLRCSPISGHKSVSWYQQVLGQGPQFIFQYYEKEERGRGNFPDRFSARQFPNYSSELNVNALLLGDSALYLCASSFDRVDEKLFFGSGTQLSVL.

This clone was counted a few times. The chain employs TRBV4-3 and TRBJ2-7, with 15 bases fitting TRBD2. Losses at the gene ends were 5 bases for V and 5 bases for J; bases not matched to a gene: 4. The CDR3 extends over 15 amino acids. Germline loops: CDR1 LGHNA, CDR2 YSLEER. The CDR3 DNA is TGCGCCAGCAGCAGGGGACTAGCGGGAGGAAACGAGCAGTACTTC. Encoded protein: CASSRGLAGGNEQYF.

The chain links TRBV10-1 to TRBJ2-5; D is possibly TRBD1 (6 bases). The CDR3 spans 14 residues. Germline CDR1 WNHNN, CDR2 SYGVQD (reference sequence). Trimming shortened V by 3 bases and J by 0 bases, and 8 bases separated the two germline ends. The CDR3 nucleotides are TGCGCCAGCAGTGACTCAGGGGACCAAGAGACCCAGTACTTC. It specifies CASSDSGDQETQYF.

This clone occurred once. V usage is TRBV29-1 and J usage is TRBJ2-7; D perhaps matches TRBD2 (5 bases). V lost 3 bases to trimming and J lost 2 bases, with 8 bases between them. The CDR3 is made up of 12 amino acids. Germline V CDR1 and CDR2: SQVTM, ANQGSEA. CDR3 bases: TGCAGCGTTGAGGGAGACGCCTACGAGCAGTACTTC. Translated, it gives CSVEGDAYEQYF.

The chain uses TRBV27 and TRBJ2-7; 11 nucleotides agree with TRBD2. The germline V gene has CDR1 MNHEY and CDR2 SMNVEV (reference sequence). J gave up 1 base and V 4 bases, and 6 bases lay outside the gene matches. The length of the CDR3 is 16 residues. CDR3 loop: CASSSHLAGGSYEQYF. The CDR3, as DNA: TGTGCCAGCAGTTCGCACCTAGCGGGAGGTTCCTACGAGCAGTACTTC.

The chain has TRBV7-8 and TRBJ1-1; D might be TRBD1 (6 bases). This CDR3 has 14 amino acids. Between the trimmed V and J ends, which lost 1 base and 12 bases, there was a span of 18 bases. Germline values: CDR1 SGHVS, CDR2 FQNEAQ. CDR3 coding DNA: TGTGCCAGCAGCTTAGAGCGGGGGCACCAACACCCTTTCTTT. Amino acids: CASSLERGHQHPFF.

The chain is built from TRBV4-3 and TRBJ2-1, with TRBD2 matching over 7 bases. There are 13 residues in the CDR3. With 5 bases clipped from V and 8 bases from J, the junction kept 6 bases outside the gene matches. Germline CDR1 is LGHNA and CDR2 is YSLEER. The chain's CDR3 is CASSWGLTYEQFF. As DNA, the CDR3 is TGCGCCAGCAGCTGGGGACTAACGTATGAGCAGTTCTTC.

This chain links TRBV7-2 with TRBJ2-1; TRBD2 might be the D (6 bases). The V and J ends lost 2 bases and 8 bases respectively, with 16 bases between them. Germline CDR1 is SGHTA and CDR2 is FQGNSA. This CDR3 has 15 amino acids. The CDR3 loop reads CASSLSGQRNHEQFF. As DNA, the CDR3 is TGTGCCAGCAGCTTAAGCGGGCAACGAAACCATGAGCAGTTCTTC. The whole variable domain, filled in from reference TRBV7-2 and TRBJ2-1, reads GAGVSQSPSNKVTEKGKDVELRCDPISGHTALYWYRQSLGQGLEFLIYFQGNSAPDKSGLPSDRFSAERTGGSVSTLTIQRTQQEDSAVYLCASSLSGQRNHEQFFGPGTRLTVL.

The rearrangement joins TRBV7-9 to TRBJ2-5, with D possibly being TRBD1 (6 bases). Trimming removed 5 bases from V and 3 bases from J, with 16 bases in between. Germline CDR1 SEHNR, CDR2 FQNEAQ (reference sequence). This CDR3 spans 15 amino acids. CDR3 coding DNA: TGTGCCAGCAGCATCGCCGGGACATCGAAAGAGACCCAGTACTTC. Translating it yields CASSIAGTSKETQYF.

This chain uses TRBV19 with TRBJ1-1; D gene unclear. Between the trimmed V and J ends, which lost 5 bases and 3 bases, there was a span of 13 bases. There are 14 residues in the CDR3. Germline CDR1 is LNHDA and CDR2 is SQIVND (reference sequence). CDR3 in DNA: TGTGCCAGTAGTCCTCCGCTGAGGGACACTGAAGCTTTCTTT. Its protein is CASSPPLRDTEAFF. Together with reference TRBV19 and TRBJ1-1, the CDR3 gives the full variable domain: DGGITQSPKYLFRKEGQNVTLSCEQNLNHDAMYWYRQDPGQGLRLIYYSQIVNDFQKGDIAEGYSVSREKKESFPLTVTSAQKNPTAFYLCASSPPLRDTEAFFGQGTRLTVV.

The chain has TRBV6-4 and TRBJ1-1, with D possibly matching TRBD1 (6 bases). The CDR3 has 13 residues. Deletions cut 6 bases from V and 5 bases from J, with 13 bases between. Germline V CDR1 and CDR2: MRHNA, SNTAGT. The CDR3 protein is CASSAETGTEAFF. The CDR3 coding sequence is TGTGCCAGCAGCGCCGAGACAGGAACTGAAGCTTTCTTT.

About this clone itself: The sample has other DNA sequences that encode this CDR3 too. This chain links TRBV5-4 with TRBJ2-3, with 9 bases lining up with TRBD2. V dropped 4 bases and J dropped 1; count of bases not matched to a gene: 4. CDR1 is SGHNT, CDR2 YYREEE, per germline (reference sequence). This CDR3 is built from 15 residues. The CDR3 nucleotides are TGTGCCAGCAGCCTGGGACTAGCAGGCACAGATACGCAGTATTTT. Translation gives CASSLGLAGTDTQYF.

The V and J genes are TRBV7-2 and TRBJ2-5; 10 nucleotides align to TRBD1. Germline trimming cut 4 bases from V and 5 bases from J; bases unmatched to any gene: 7. In germline, CDR1 is SGHTA, CDR2 FQGNSA. The CDR3 totals 15 residues. CDR3 residues: CASSSRATGGETQYF. In nucleotides, the CDR3 is TGTGCCAGCAGCTCAAGGGCGACAGGGGGCGAGACCCAGTACTTC.

This chain links TRBV18 with TRBJ2-5; no firm D call. Deletions cut 8 bases from V and 0 bases from J, with 7 bases between. CDR1 is KGHSH and CDR2 is LQKENI in the germline V gene. The CDR3 has 12 amino acids. CDR3 in amino acids: CASNMYQETQYF. CDR3 bases: TGTGCCAGCAACATGTACCAAGAGACCCAGTACTTC.

The chain links TRBV27 to TRBJ2-7; possibly TRBD2 for D (6 bases). V was cut by 0 bases and J by 4 bases, with 16 bases left in between. This CDR3 spans 16 amino acids. Germline V gives CDR1 MNHEY, CDR2 SMNVEV (reference sequence). CDR3 sequence (DNA): TGTGCCAGCAGTTTATCCGGAGTTAGCGGAAAGTACGAGCAGTACTTC. This sequence encodes CASSLSGVSGKYEQYF.

The chain couples TRBV6-5 to TRBJ2-5; D might be TRBD2 (5 bases). This CDR3 spans 15 amino acids. Germline loops: CDR1 MNHEY, CDR2 SVGAGI. V gave up 5 bases and J gave up 0 bases, with 13 bases separating them. The CDR3 DNA reads TGTGCCAGCAGTGGTCTAGCCCCGTACCAAGAGACCCAGTACTTC. This gives the protein CASSGLAPYQETQYF.

This clone showed up just a few times. The chain carries TRBV19 and TRBJ2-7; the match to TRBD1 covers 7 bases. The germline V gene encodes CDR1 LNHDA and CDR2 SQIVND (reference sequence). V shed 5 bases and J 5 bases; nucleotides not matched to a gene: 9. CDR3 length: 14 amino acids. The CDR3 sequence: CASSPTGSIHEQYF. The DNA for the CDR3 is TGTGCCAGTAGTCCGACAGGGAGCATCCACGAGCAGTACTTC. The whole variable domain, remainder taken from reference TRBV19 and TRBJ2-7, is DGGITQSPKYLFRKEGQNVTLSCEQNLNHDAMYWYRQDPGQGLRLIYYSQIVNDFQKGDIAEGYSVSREKKESFPLTVTSAQKNPTAFYLCASSPTGSIHEQYFGPGTRLTVT.

This clone showed up just a few times. The chain employs TRBV7-2 and TRBJ2-3; 7 bases line up with TRBD2. Germline V CDR1 and CDR2: SGHTA, FQGNSA. V was pared by 0 bases and J by 1 base, with 7 bases of the junction left unmatched. The CDR3 sequence is 17 residues long. The CDR3 nucleotides are TGTGCCAGCAGCTTAGCACCCCCTAGCGGAGGCACAGATACGCAGTATTTT. This gives the protein CASSLAPPSGGTDTQYF. The full variable domain, rest sourced from reference TRBV7-2 and TRBJ2-3, is GAGVSQSPSNKVTEKGKDVELRCDPISGHTALYWYRQSLGQGLEFLIYFQGNSAPDKSGLPSDRFSAERTGGSVSTLTIQRTQQEDSAVYLCASSLAPPSGGTDTQYFGPGTRLTVL.

CDR3 loop: CASSLVPAGGYEQYF. For the CDR3, the DNA is TGTGCCAGCAGCTTAGTACCAGCGGGGGGCTACGAGCAGTACTTC. The V and J genes are TRBV7-2 and TRBJ2-7, with 9 bases matching TRBD2. The germline gives CDR1 SGHTA, CDR2 FQGNSA. V lost 1 base to trimming and J lost 3 bases; unmatched junction nucleotides: 4. The CDR3 length is 15 residues. The full variable domain, completed using reference TRBV7-2 and TRBJ2-7, is GAGVSQSPSNKVTEKGKDVELRCDPISGHTALYWYRQSLGQGLEFLIYFQGNSAPDKSGLPSDRFSAERTGGSVSTLTIQRTQQEDSAVYLCASSLVPAGGYEQYFGPGTRLTVT.

The genes are TRBV28 and TRBJ1-4; the match to TRBD1 covers 7 bases. The V and J ends lost 5 bases and 4 bases, in that order; junction bases with no gene match: 10. Germline CDR1 and CDR2: MDHEN and SYDVKM. This CDR3 spans 16 amino acids. The CDR3 here is CASSPEGANYNEKLFF. CDR3 DNA sequence: TGTGCCAGCAGTCCCGAGGGGGCTAACTATAATGAAAAACTGTTTTTT.

The V call is TRBV7-8, the J call TRBJ2-7; the match to TRBD2 covers 7 bases. Germline CDR1 is SGHVS and CDR2 is FQNEAQ. The J segment lost 1 base and the V segment lost 4 bases, leaving 4 bases of the junction unmatched. The CDR3 covers 14 residues. The CDR3 region has the DNA TGTGCCAGCAGCTCCCAGGGAGGGTCCTACGAGCAGTACTTC. Encoded protein: CASSSQGGSYEQYF.

In its sample, this clone was seen once. The rearrangement uses TRBV2 and TRBJ2-3, with 10 positions matching TRBD2. Trimming at V came to 5 bases and at J to 2 bases, leaving 7 bases not matched to a gene. Germline CDR1 is SNHLY and CDR2 is FYNNEI. The CDR3 covers 16 residues. CDR3 amino acids: CASSSTGTSVTDTQYF. The CDR3 DNA reads as TGTGCCAGCAGTTCAACCGGGACTAGCGTCACAGATACGCAGTATTTT.

The chain links TRBV28 to TRBJ2-4, with 8 bases aligning to TRBD1. From germline, CDR1 is MDHEN and CDR2 SYDVKM. V gave up 2 bases and J gave up 1 base; unmatched junction bases: 1. The CDR3 has 15 residues. The CDR3: CASSLQGAAKNIQYF. The CDR3 nucleotides read TGTGCCAGCAGTTTACAGGGGGCGGCCAAAAACATTCAGTACTTC.

This rearrangement joins TRBV25-1 to TRBJ2-1; tentatively, D is TRBD1 (5 bases). The CDR3 covers 13 residues. CDR1 and CDR2 from the germline V gene are MGHDK and SYGVNS. Trimming removed 1 base from V and 8 bases from J, with 9 bases in between. CDR3 loop: CASSESGIHEQFF. The CDR3 region has the DNA TGTGCCAGCAGTGAATCAGGGATCCATGAGCAGTTCTTC.

V gene TRBV19 combines with J gene TRBJ2-7; 9 positions match TRBD1. J was trimmed by 5 bases and V by 4 bases; bases with no gene match: 6. The germline V gene encodes CDR1 LNHDA and CDR2 SQIVND (reference sequence). This CDR3 comprises 14 residues. For the CDR3, the DNA is TGTGCCAGTAGTACCTGGGACAGGGCGCACGAGCAGTACTTC. Its protein is CASSTWDRAHEQYF.

V usage is TRBV4-2 and J usage is TRBJ2-3, with 7 bases aligning to TRBD2. The CDR3 totals 11 residues. The germline gives CDR1 LGHNA, CDR2 YNFKEQ. V lost 8 bases to trimming and J lost 5 bases; unmatched junction nucleotides: 1. The DNA of the CDR3 is TGTGCCAGCTTAGCGGGAGATACGCAGTATTTT. Translation gives CASLAGDTQYF.

The CDR3 region is CASTTLSGRRYNEQFF. CDR3 in DNA: TGTGCCAGCACCACCCTTAGCGGGAGGAGGTACAATGAGCAGTTCTTC. The rearrangement uses TRBV11-1 and TRBJ2-1, with 10 bases that match TRBD2. CDR1 and CDR2 from the germline V gene are SGHAT and FQDESV (reference sequence). This CDR3 is 16 amino acids long. The V gene end was trimmed by 7 bases and the J gene end by 4 bases; junction bases not matched to a gene: 10.